Listed below are T cell receptor beta chains from one sample, sequenced in a study of T cell repertoires in ileal Crohn's disease. Repertoires were generated with immunoSEQ multiplex PCR, while TCRdb's copy carries only in-frame clones and drops some. The table records some 14,000 clones, around 84% of them present only once. The sequenced material came from ileal tissue. Receptor source: an adult with Crohn's disease. Each CDR3 is given without its conserved first and last residue. Fields, in order: V gene, D gene, J gene, CDR3 protein. The D gene is left open where the match is weak.

v_call: TRBV2
d_call: .
j_call: TRBJ1-5
cdr3_aa: ASSEEGRAGQH

v_call: TRBV19
d_call: TRBD1
j_call: TRBJ1-1
cdr3_aa: ASSIQGVPPREAF

v_call: TRBV27
d_call: .
j_call: TRBJ1-4
cdr3_aa: ATKTISATNEKLF

v_call: TRBV6-5
d_call: .
j_call: TRBJ2-7
cdr3_aa: ASSYGQGSSEQY

v_call: TRBV5-4
d_call: .
j_call: TRBJ2-5
cdr3_aa: ASSSRPGETQY

v_call: TRBV7-3
d_call: TRBD1
j_call: TRBJ1-6
cdr3_aa: ASNVDGQANSPLH

v_call: TRBV9
d_call: TRBD1
j_call: TRBJ2-3
cdr3_aa: ASSNTRGPIHLSSTDTQY

v_call: TRBV6-1
d_call: .
j_call: TRBJ2-7
cdr3_aa: ASRGRGPYEQY

v_call: TRBV5-4
d_call: .
j_call: TRBJ2-3
cdr3_aa: ASSFSLTDTQY

v_call: TRBV9
d_call: .
j_call: TRBJ1-3
cdr3_aa: ASSHLGASSPGNTIY

v_call: TRBV28
d_call: .
j_call: TRBJ1-1
cdr3_aa: ASSLVEGGETEAF

v_call: TRBV5-1
d_call: .
j_call: TRBJ1-2
cdr3_aa: ASSLGTGNYGYT

v_call: TRBV6-6
d_call: TRBD1
j_call: TRBJ2-5
cdr3_aa: ASSSAGGETQY

v_call: TRBV7-3
d_call: .
j_call: TRBJ2-5
cdr3_aa: ASSLDYNSQKETQY

v_call: TRBV30
d_call: TRBD1
j_call: TRBJ1-2
cdr3_aa: AWSAGGRSGYGYT

v_call: TRBV28
d_call: TRBD1
j_call: TRBJ1-1
cdr3_aa: ASSPIDRGTEAF

v_call: TRBV4-1
d_call: TRBD2
j_call: TRBJ2-3
cdr3_aa: ASSQVGAGGSTDTQY

v_call: TRBV7-2
d_call: .
j_call: TRBJ2-7
cdr3_aa: ASSYKIGGPSVEQY

v_call: TRBV19
d_call: .
j_call: TRBJ1-5
cdr3_aa: ASNLANSNQPQH

v_call: TRBV5-1
d_call: TRBD1
j_call: TRBJ2-3
cdr3_aa: ASSLTGVTDTQY

v_call: TRBV7-7
d_call: TRBD1
j_call: TRBJ2-5
cdr3_aa: ASSLGTGVETQY

v_call: TRBV28
d_call: .
j_call: TRBJ2-3
cdr3_aa: ASSFIGEADTQY

v_call: TRBV27
d_call: .
j_call: TRBJ1-5
cdr3_aa: ASSFGRGDNQPQH

v_call: TRBV10-1
d_call: .
j_call: TRBJ2-4
cdr3_aa: AIVTGKPKNIQY

v_call: TRBV5-1
d_call: TRBD2
j_call: TRBJ2-5
cdr3_aa: ASSPPSGGGAETQY

v_call: TRBV5-8
d_call: .
j_call: TRBJ1-1
cdr3_aa: ASTGGSTEAF

v_call: TRBV28
d_call: TRBD1
j_call: TRBJ2-3
cdr3_aa: ASSSPGQGTDTQY

v_call: TRBV6-6
d_call: TRBD1
j_call: TRBJ1-5
cdr3_aa: ASSFPGQDNQPQH

v_call: TRBV5-6
d_call: TRBD1
j_call: TRBJ1-1
cdr3_aa: ASSLPDRGTEAF

v_call: TRBV30
d_call: .
j_call: TRBJ1-1
cdr3_aa: ASPFGALNTEAF

v_call: TRBV4-2
d_call: .
j_call: TRBJ2-2
cdr3_aa: ASSQGDTNTGELF

v_call: TRBV7-2
d_call: .
j_call: TRBJ1-2
cdr3_aa: ASSLVPGGGYT

v_call: TRBV6-6
d_call: TRBD2
j_call: TRBJ2-7
cdr3_aa: ASSSLSGGAYEQY

v_call: TRBV9
d_call: TRBD1
j_call: TRBJ2-7
cdr3_aa: ASSARTGASEQY

v_call: TRBV18
d_call: TRBD2
j_call: TRBJ2-7
cdr3_aa: ASSPAGGYEQY

v_call: TRBV6-6
d_call: .
j_call: TRBJ2-5
cdr3_aa: ASTRDGGQETQY

v_call: TRBV4-3
d_call: TRBD1
j_call: TRBJ2-7
cdr3_aa: ASSQDLDRGITYEQY

v_call: TRBV15
d_call: .
j_call: TRBJ2-1
cdr3_aa: ATSRVGGLSNEQF

v_call: TRBV5-1
d_call: TRBD1
j_call: TRBJ2-1
cdr3_aa: ASSLRTGPNNEQF

v_call: TRBV19
d_call: TRBD2
j_call: TRBJ2-5
cdr3_aa: ASDQRGDGTQY